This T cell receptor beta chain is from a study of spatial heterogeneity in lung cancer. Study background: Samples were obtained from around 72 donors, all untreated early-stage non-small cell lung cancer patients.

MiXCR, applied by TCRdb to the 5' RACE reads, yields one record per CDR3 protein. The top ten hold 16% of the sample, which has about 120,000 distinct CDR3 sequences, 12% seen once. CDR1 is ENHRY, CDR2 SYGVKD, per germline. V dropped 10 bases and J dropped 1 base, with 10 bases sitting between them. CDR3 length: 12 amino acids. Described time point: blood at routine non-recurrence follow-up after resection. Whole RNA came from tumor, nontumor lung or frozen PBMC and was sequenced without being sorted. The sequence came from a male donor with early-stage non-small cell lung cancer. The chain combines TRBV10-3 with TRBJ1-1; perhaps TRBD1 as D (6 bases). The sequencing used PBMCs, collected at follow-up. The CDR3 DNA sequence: TGTGCCACTCGGACAGCGAACACTGAAGCTTTCTTT. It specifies CATRTANTEAFF.